These 17 T cell receptor beta chains were sequenced from one sample in a study of T cell repertoires in cytomegalovirus infection. Each CDR3 protein gets one entry after TCRdb re-called the reads with MiXCR. The data show 560,000 or so distinct CDR3 sequences, 16% seen once. Sequencing input: CD8+ T cells from PBMCs. All receptors derive from a human donor in good health (CMV status not recorded). Some clones in this sample may be carry-over from other donors' samples.

The chain is built from TRBV19 and TRBJ1-5, with 7 bases matching TRBD1. Trimming cost V 6 bases and J 4 bases; bases outside gene matches: 15. The germline gives CDR1 LNHDA, CDR2 SQIVND (reference sequence). The CDR3 length is 17 residues. Written as DNA, the CDR3 is TGTGCCAGTAGGCGCTACAGGGAGGGGGCTAAGAATCAGCCCCAGCATTTT. Its translation: CASRRYREGAKNQPQHF.

CDR3 bases: TGCAGCGTTGCACAGGGGCTCCTCGAGCAGTACTTC. Translating it yields CSVAQGLLEQYF. The chain has TRBV29-1 and TRBJ2-7, with 7 bases identical to TRBD1. The CDR3 has 12 amino acids. Germline trimming cut 4 bases from V and 6 bases from J; bases unmatched to any gene: 6. Germline CDR1 SQVTM, CDR2 ANQGSEA.

The chain has TRBV19 and TRBJ2-5; weak D call: TRBD1 (6 bases). Germline V CDR1 and CDR2: LNHDA, SQIVND (reference sequence). Trimming shortened V by 8 bases and J by 6 bases, and 19 bases separated the two germline ends. The CDR3 sequence is 14 residues long. The CDR3, as DNA: TGTGCCAGTGAGGCTACAGGGATGGGGCAGACCCAGTACTTC. This translates into CASEATGMGQTQYF. Combining the CDR3 with reference TRBV19 and TRBJ2-5 gives the whole variable domain DGGITQSPKYLFRKEGQNVTLSCEQNLNHDAMYWYRQDPGQGLRLIYYSQIVNDFQKGDIAEGYSVSREKKESFPLTVTSAQKNPTAFYLCASEATGMGQTQYFGPGTRLLVL.

This clonotype was counted a few times. For the CDR3, the DNA is TGTGCCAGCCGGGTTGGGAGGCCCCACAATGAGCAGTTCTTC. The encoded protein is CASRVGRPHNEQFF. This rearrangement joins TRBV12-3 or TRBV12-4 to TRBJ2-1, with TRBD2 as a possible D gene (6 bases). V dropped 8 bases and J dropped 5 bases, with 16 bases sitting between them. CDR3 size: 14 residues.

Remarks on this clonotype: Just one base apart from a much larger clone, this may be a read error. The CDR3: CASSWDSNNEQFF. In DNA form, the CDR3 reads TGTGCCAGCAGTTGGGACAGTAACAATGAGCAGTTCTTC. The chain employs TRBV27 and TRBJ2-1, with 7 bases aligning to TRBD1. This CDR3 region has 13 residues. Per germline, CDR1 MNHEY and CDR2 SMNVEV (reference sequence). After removal of 4 bases from V and 5 bases from J, the junction contained 2 bases not matched to a gene.

This clonotype was seen more than once but under ten times. V and J are TRBV11-2 and TRBJ1-4; tentatively, D is TRBD1 (6 bases). The CDR3 runs 16 residues. CDR1 is SGHAT and CDR2 is FQNNGV in the germline V gene. The V end was cut by 0 bases, the J end by 6 bases, with 14 bases between. In nucleotides, the CDR3 is TGTGCCAGCAGCTTAGAAGGGGGAACGAGGGATGAAAAACTGTTTTTT. Translated: CASSLEGGTRDEKLFF.

At least ten counts were recorded for this clonotype. The rearrangement uses TRBV12-3 or TRBV12-4 and TRBJ2-1, with 8 bases lining up with TRBD2. Germline trimming cut 3 bases from V and 7 bases from J; bases unmatched to any gene: 5. The CDR3 contains 14 residues. DNA of the CDR3: TGTGCCAGCAGTTTCTTTAGCGGGGTGAATGAGCAGTTCTTC. It encodes CASSFFSGVNEQFF.

This sequence joins TRBV29-1 and TRBJ2-7; D uncertain. The CDR3 extends over 12 amino acids. The germline V gene has CDR1 SQVTM and CDR2 ANQGSEA. The ends were cut back, 7 bases at V and 4 bases at J, with 14 bases in the middle. The CDR3 spells CSAFVLPYEQYF. As DNA, the CDR3 is TGCAGCGCTTTTGTTCTTCCATACGAGCAGTACTTC.

This chain links TRBV6-5 with TRBJ1-3, with D uncertain. Trimming left V 0 bases short and J 4 bases short, with 7 bases between. The CDR3 has 14 amino acids. The germline gives CDR1 MNHEY, CDR2 SVGAGI. CDR3 bases: TGTGCCAGCAGTTACTCATTGGGGGGAAACACCATATATTTT. This gives the protein CASSYSLGGNTIYF.

CDR3 residues: CASSERGQQFF. CDR3 nucleotide sequence: TGTGCCAGCAGTGAACGGGGACAGCAGTTCTTC. The V call is TRBV6-1, the J call TRBJ2-1, with D perhaps matching TRBD1 or TRBD2 (5 bases each). Germline CDR1 and CDR2: MNHNS and SASEGT. V was cut by 2 bases and J by 11 bases, with 7 bases left in between. CDR3 length: 11 residues.

This clonotype appeared many times. V gene TRBV6-1 combines with J gene TRBJ1-5; no clear D. The CDR3 consists of 15 residues. Trimming cost V 4 bases and J 3 bases, with 13 bases left between them. The germline CDR1 and CDR2 sequences are MNHNS and SASEGT. The CDR3 bases are TGTGCCAGCAGTGTTTTCAGTGGGAACAATCAGCCCCAGCATTTT. The encoded protein is CASSVFSGNNQPQHF.

This clonotype has only a few counts. The gene calls are TRBV6-2 or TRBV6-3 and TRBJ2-7; possibly TRBD1 for D (5 bases). The V gene lost 7 bases and the J gene lost 2 bases, with 15 bases spanning the gap. In germline, CDR1 is MNHEY, CDR2 SVGEGT. This CDR3 is 14 amino acids long. CDR3 in DNA: TGTGCCAGCATCCCCGGTCAGGGTCCCTACGAGCAGTACTTC. This gives the protein CASIPGQGPYEQYF.

This clonotype was observed many times. The gene calls are TRBV7-8 and TRBJ1-4, with a weak D call TRBD1 (5 bases). With 3 bases removed from V and 7 bases from J, the gap between germline ends came to 12 bases. This CDR3 has 14 amino acids. Germline V lookup: CDR1 SGHVS, CDR2 FQNEAQ. CDR3 DNA: TGTGCCAGCAGCTTCAGGGCAAGTCTTGAAAAACTGTTTTTT. Its translation is CASSFRASLEKLFF.

This clonotype was detected ten times or more. The rearrangement uses TRBV6-1 and TRBJ2-7, with D hard to call. V was pared by 3 bases and J by 6 bases, with 12 bases between. The CDR3 has 13 residues. Per the germline V gene, CDR1 is MNHNS and CDR2 is SASEGT. The CDR3 here is CASSDPWRGEQYF. The DNA of the CDR3 is TGTGCCAGCAGTGACCCCTGGCGCGGCGAGCAGTACTTC.

This clonotype was recorded many times. The rearrangement joins TRBV12-3 or TRBV12-4 to TRBJ2-7; 9 nucleotides line up with TRBD1. Trimming cost V 5 bases and J 5 bases; bases outside gene matches: 7. This CDR3 has 14 residues. This CDR3 reads CASSGWDRAHEQYF. CDR3 nucleotide sequence: TGTGCCAGCAGTGGCTGGGACAGGGCCCACGAGCAGTACTTC.

This clonotype was seen ten or more times. J is TRBJ2-7 and V is TRBV12-3 or TRBV12-4, with D possibly matching TRBD2 (6 bases). The ends were cut back, 3 bases at V and 3 bases at J, with 9 bases in the middle. The CDR3 covers 13 residues. CDR3 residues: CASSLEGYYEQYF. DNA for the CDR3: TGTGCCAGCAGTTTGGAGGGGTACTACGAGCAGTACTTC.

The chain joins TRBV7-9 to TRBJ2-6; 7 bases align to TRBD1. The CDR3 is made up of 20 amino acids. V was pared by 5 bases and J by 0 bases, with 16 bases of the junction left unmatched. CDR1 SEHNR and CDR2 FQNEAQ come from the germline V gene (reference sequence). The CDR3 bases are TGTGCCAGCAGCCCCTGGTTTGACGACAGGGAATCCTCTGGGGCCAACGTCCTGACTTTC. Protein: CASSPWFDDRESSGANVLTF.